These 15 T cell receptor beta chains share one sample of origin, sequenced in a study of response to subunit inactivated influenza vaccine. Each CDR3 protein is one row after TCRdb ran MiXCR on the RT-PCR reads. The sample holds hundreds of thousands of distinct CDR3 sequences, approximately 10% seen once. Specimen: PBMCs from blood, collected on the day of vaccination. These receptors all stem from a man aged 45-60 years who received an inactivated influenza vaccine.

In nucleotides, the CDR3 is TGTGCCAGCAGCTACTGGGCCTCTGGGGCCAACGTCCTGACTTTC. Its translation: CASSYWASGANVLTF. This chain uses TRBV12-3 or TRBV12-4 with TRBJ2-6; no clear D. Trimming left V 6 bases short and J 0 bases short, with 9 bases between. CDR3 size: 15 residues.

This clonotype has just a few counts. The chain is built from TRBV9 and TRBJ2-6, with D hard to call. The CDR3 spans 15 residues. The V and J ends lost 7 bases and 1 base respectively, with 12 bases between them. The germline gives CDR1 SGDLS, CDR2 YYNGEE. The DNA of the CDR3 is TGTGCCAGCGACCCAGGAGCGTCTGGGGCCAACGTCCTGACTTTC. Translating gives CASDPGASGANVLTF.

The J gene is TRBJ2-7, the V gene TRBV7-2; 8 positions match TRBD2. Germline V lookup: CDR1 SGHTA, CDR2 FQGNSA. The CDR3 is made up of 14 amino acids. With 7 bases clipped from V and 5 bases from J, the junction kept 10 bases outside the gene matches. The CDR3 sequence: CASNREGLSHEQYF. The CDR3 nucleotides are TGTGCCAGCAACCGGGAGGGCCTGAGCCACGAGCAGTACTTC. Supplemented by reference TRBV7-2 and TRBJ2-7, the full variable domain reads GAGVSQSPSNKVTEKGKDVELRCDPISGHTALYWYRQSLGQGLEFLIYFQGNSAPDKSGLPSDRFSAERTGGSVSTLTIQRTQQEDSAVYLCASNREGLSHEQYFGPGTRLTVT.

V usage is TRBV5-1 and J usage is TRBJ1-4, with 9 bases lining up with TRBD1. CDR1 is SGHRS, CDR2 YFSETQ, per germline. V shed 4 bases, J shed 5 bases, and the junction held 3 bases outside the gene matches. CDR3 length equals 14 residues. CDR3 amino acids: CASSQGTGNEKLFF. The DNA of the CDR3 is TGCGCCAGCAGCCAAGGGACAGGGAATGAAAAACTGTTTTTT.

At least ten counts were recorded for this clonotype. One junction end disagrees with the germline gene, perhaps due to a read error. The chain has TRBV10-3 and TRBJ1-5; TRBD1 matches at 12 bases. CDR1 is ENHRY and CDR2 is SYGVKD in the germline V gene. This CDR3 is 15 amino acids long. This CDR3 reads CAISEGTGGNQPQHF. CDR3 nucleotide sequence: TGTGCCATCAGTGAGGGGACAGGGGGCAACCAGCCCCAGCATTTT.

A word on this clonotype: A junction boundary mismatches the germline segment, possibly from a read error. This chain uses TRBV5-5 with TRBJ2-5; D is ambiguous. The CDR3 length is 12 residues. Germline V gene sequence: CDR1 SGHKS, CDR2 YYEKEE (reference sequence). CDR3 coding DNA: TGTTCCAGCAGCCATTCCTCGGAGACCCAGTACTTC. As protein: CSSSHSSETQYF.

This clonotype was picked up one time. A much bigger clone sits one base away, suggesting this may be a read error. V gene TRBV6-4 combines with J gene TRBJ2-1; TRBD1 matches at 7 bases. The CDR3 is 12 residues long. Germline CDR1 reads MRHNA; CDR2 reads SNTAGT. CDR3 in DNA: TGTGCCTGCAGCTCTACAGGGGATGAGCAGTTCTTC. It is translated as CACSSTGDEQFF.

In this sample, this clonotype turned up a few times. The chain links TRBV28 to TRBJ2-7; D unresolved. V was shortened by 4 bases and J by 5 bases, with 12 bases between the two germline ends. The CDR3 sequence is 13 residues long. CDR1 MDHEN and CDR2 SYDVKM come from the germline V gene. CDR3 coding DNA: TGTGCCAGCAGTTCACGATTAAACCACGAGCAGTACTTC. Its translation is CASSSRLNHEQYF.

Concerning this clonotype: Germline and junction disagree at one end, which may indicate a read error. This chain links TRBV28 with TRBJ2-3, with D unresolved. The CDR3 spans 19 residues. Germline loops: CDR1 MDHEN, CDR2 SYDVKM. For the CDR3, the DNA is TGTGCCCGCAGTTTCAGCGTTTCTACTGTTTTGAGAGACACAGATACGCAGTATTTT. This translates into CARSFSVSTVLRDTDTQYF.

Only a few counts were recorded for this clonotype. The rearrangement links TRBV6-2 or TRBV6-3 to TRBJ2-2, with 7 bases identical to TRBD2. The CDR3 length is 19 residues. The J segment lost 5 bases and the V segment lost 5 bases, leaving 20 bases of the junction unmatched. Per germline, CDR1 MNHEY and CDR2 SVGEGT. Here the CDR3 DNA reads TGTGCCAGCAGTCCCAAACCAACCTACCCAGGGCGGGAGACCGGGGAGCTGTTTTTT. It encodes CASSPKPTYPGRETGELFF.

The J gene is TRBJ2-1, the V gene TRBV28; the D is unclear. Trimming pared 8 bases from V and 0 bases from J, leaving 14 bases between. The length of the CDR3 is 15 residues. The germline gives CDR1 MDHEN, CDR2 SYDVKM. CDR3: CASSPWPRSYNEQFF. The DNA of the CDR3 is TGTGCCAGCTCCCCGTGGCCCCGCTCCTACAATGAGCAGTTCTTC.

This chain connects TRBV6-5 to TRBJ2-6, with D possibly being TRBD1 (5 bases). The CDR3 length is 14 residues. Germline values: CDR1 MNHEY, CDR2 SVGAGI. The germline V and J ends were trimmed by 0 bases and 8 bases, with 8 bases remaining between them. The CDR3: CASSYSRTSNVLTF. The CDR3, as DNA: TGTGCCAGCAGTTACTCGAGGACATCCAACGTCCTGACTTTC.

This clonotype was observed a few times. This chain joins TRBV2 and TRBJ2-1; D gene uncertain. Germline loops: CDR1 SNHLY, CDR2 FYNNEI. This CDR3 region has 14 residues. V lost 9 bases and J 5 bases, leaving 17 bases between the germline ends. In nucleotides, the CDR3 is TGTGCCAGGGCCCTTGACACACTCAACAATGAGCAGTTCTTC. It is translated as CARALDTLNNEQFF.

The rearrangement links TRBV12-3 or TRBV12-4 to TRBJ1-2; D may be TRBD1 (6 bases). With 2 bases removed from V and 8 bases from J, the gap between germline ends came to 15 bases. The CDR3 has 14 amino acids. The CDR3 DNA sequence: TGTGCCAGCAGTTTATCCTGGGGGGCGGGGGGCTACACCTTC. Its translation is CASSLSWGAGGYTF.

This clonotype was seen more than once but under ten times. The chain is built from TRBV12-3 or TRBV12-4 and TRBJ2-2; TRBD1 matches at 8 bases. The length of the CDR3 is 16 residues. The V gene end was trimmed by 7 bases and the J gene end by 3 bases; junction bases not matched to a gene: 10. CDR3 residues: CASTSSSRGHTGELFF. For the CDR3, the DNA is TGTGCCAGCACCTCGAGCTCCAGGGGGCACACCGGGGAGCTGTTTTTT.